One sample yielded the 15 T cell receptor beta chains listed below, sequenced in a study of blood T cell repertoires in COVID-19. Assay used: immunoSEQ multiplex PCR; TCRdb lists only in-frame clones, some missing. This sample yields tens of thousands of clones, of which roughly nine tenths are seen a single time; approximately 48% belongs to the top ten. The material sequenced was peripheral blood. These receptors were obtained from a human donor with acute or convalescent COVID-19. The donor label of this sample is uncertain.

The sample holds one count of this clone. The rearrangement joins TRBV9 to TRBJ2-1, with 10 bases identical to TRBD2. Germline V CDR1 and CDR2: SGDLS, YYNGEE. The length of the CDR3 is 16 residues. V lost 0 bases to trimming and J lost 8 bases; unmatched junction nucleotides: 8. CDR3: CASSVDWASGSDEQFF. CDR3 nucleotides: TGTGCCAGCAGCGTAGATTGGGCTAGCGGGAGCGATGAGCAGTTCTTC.

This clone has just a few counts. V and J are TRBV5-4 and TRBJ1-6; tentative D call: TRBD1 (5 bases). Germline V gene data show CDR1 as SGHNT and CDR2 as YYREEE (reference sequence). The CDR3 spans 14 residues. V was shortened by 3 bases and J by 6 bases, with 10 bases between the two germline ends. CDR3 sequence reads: CASSSETANSPLHF. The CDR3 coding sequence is TGTGCCAGCAGCTCCGAGACAGCTAATTCACCCCTCCACTTT. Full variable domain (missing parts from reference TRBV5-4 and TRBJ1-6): ETGVTQSPTHLIKTRGQQVTLRCSSQSGHNTVSWYQQALGQGPQFIFQYYREEENGRGNFPPRFSGLQFPNYSSELNVNALELDDSALYLCASSSETANSPLHFGNGTRLTVT.

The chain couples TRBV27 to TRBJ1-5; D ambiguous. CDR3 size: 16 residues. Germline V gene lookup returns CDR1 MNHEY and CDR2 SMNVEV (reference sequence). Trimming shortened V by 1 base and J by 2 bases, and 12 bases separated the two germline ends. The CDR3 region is CASSLYAPQGNQPQHF. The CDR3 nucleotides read TGTGCCAGCAGTTTATACGCGCCGCAGGGCAATCAGCCCCAGCATTTT.

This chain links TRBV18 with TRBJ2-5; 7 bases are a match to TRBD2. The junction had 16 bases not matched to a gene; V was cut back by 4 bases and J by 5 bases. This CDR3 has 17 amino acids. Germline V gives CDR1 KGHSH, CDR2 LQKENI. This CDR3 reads CASSHTYTGGPTETQYF. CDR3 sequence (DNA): TGTGCCAGCTCACACACCTATACGGGGGGACCCACGGAGACCCAGTACTTC.

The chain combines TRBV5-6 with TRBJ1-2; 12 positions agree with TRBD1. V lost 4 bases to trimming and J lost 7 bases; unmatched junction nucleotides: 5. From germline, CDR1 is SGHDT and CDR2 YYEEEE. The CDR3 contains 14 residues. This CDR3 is CASSRDRGQRGYTF. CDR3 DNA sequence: TGTGCCAGCAGCCGGGACAGGGGGCAGCGTGGCTACACCTTC. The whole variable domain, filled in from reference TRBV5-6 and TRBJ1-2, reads DAGVTQSPTHLIKTRGQQVTLRCSPKSGHDTVSWYQQALGQGPQFIFQYYEEEERQRGNFPDRFSGHQFPNYSSELNVNALLLGDSALYLCASSRDRGQRGYTFGSGTRLTVV.

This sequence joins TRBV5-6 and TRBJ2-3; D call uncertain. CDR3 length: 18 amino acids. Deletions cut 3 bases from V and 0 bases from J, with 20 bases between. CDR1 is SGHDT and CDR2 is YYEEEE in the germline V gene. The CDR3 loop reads CASSSLQSDLSSTDTQYF. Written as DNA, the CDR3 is TGTGCCAGCAGCTCTCTACAATCTGACTTGTCTAGCACAGATACGCAGTATTTT.

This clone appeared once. The CDR3 spells CASSVTDTAYEQYF. The CDR3 DNA reads TGTGCCAGCAGCGTGACAGATACCGCCTACGAGCAGTACTTC. The chain is built from TRBV9 and TRBJ2-7, with TRBD1 as a possible D gene (5 bases). This CDR3 is 14 amino acids long. V was trimmed by 2 bases and J by 2 bases, leaving 11 bases between them. In germline, CDR1 is SGDLS, CDR2 YYNGEE.

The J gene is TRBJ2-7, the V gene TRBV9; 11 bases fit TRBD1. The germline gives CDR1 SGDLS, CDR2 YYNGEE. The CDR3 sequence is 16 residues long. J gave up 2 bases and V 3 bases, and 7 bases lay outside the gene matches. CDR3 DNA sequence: TGTGCCAGCAGCGCGGGGGACAGGGGGACTGCCTACGAGCAGTACTTC. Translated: CASSAGDRGTAYEQYF.

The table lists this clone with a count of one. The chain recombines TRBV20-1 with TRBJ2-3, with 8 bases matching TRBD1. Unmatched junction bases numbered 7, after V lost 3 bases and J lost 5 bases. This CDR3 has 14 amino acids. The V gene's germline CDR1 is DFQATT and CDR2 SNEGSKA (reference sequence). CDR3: CSASLRGRGDTQYF. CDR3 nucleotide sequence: TGCAGTGCTAGTCTCAGGGGGCGAGGAGATACGCAGTATTTT.

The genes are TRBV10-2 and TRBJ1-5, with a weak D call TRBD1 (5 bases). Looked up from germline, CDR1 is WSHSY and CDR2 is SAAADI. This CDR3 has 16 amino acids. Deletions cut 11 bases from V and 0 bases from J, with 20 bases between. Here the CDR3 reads CASQGQGWNSNQPQHF. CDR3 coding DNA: TGCGCCTCCCAGGGCCAGGGCTGGAATAGCAATCAGCCCCAGCATTTT.

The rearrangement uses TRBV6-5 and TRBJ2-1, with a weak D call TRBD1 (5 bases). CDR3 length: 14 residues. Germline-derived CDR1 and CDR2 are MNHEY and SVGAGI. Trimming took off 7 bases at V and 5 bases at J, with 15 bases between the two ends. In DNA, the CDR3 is TGTGCCAGCACCAAACCGTGGGGCAACAATGAGCAGTTCTTC. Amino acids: CASTKPWGNNEQFF.

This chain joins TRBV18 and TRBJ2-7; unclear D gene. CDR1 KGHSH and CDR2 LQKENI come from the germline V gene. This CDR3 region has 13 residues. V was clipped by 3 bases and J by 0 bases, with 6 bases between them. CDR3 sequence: CASSPSSSYEQYF. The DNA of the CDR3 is TGTGCCAGCTCACCCTCGAGCTCCTACGAGCAGTACTTC.

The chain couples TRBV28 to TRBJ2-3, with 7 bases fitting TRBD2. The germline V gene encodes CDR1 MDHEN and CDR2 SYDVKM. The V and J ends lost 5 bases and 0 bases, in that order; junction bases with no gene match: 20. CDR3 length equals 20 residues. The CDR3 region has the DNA TGTGCCAGCAGTCCCTCCCCCGGCGGGGGAGTCCTGACTAGCACAGATACGCAGTATTTT. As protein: CASSPSPGGGVLTSTDTQYF.

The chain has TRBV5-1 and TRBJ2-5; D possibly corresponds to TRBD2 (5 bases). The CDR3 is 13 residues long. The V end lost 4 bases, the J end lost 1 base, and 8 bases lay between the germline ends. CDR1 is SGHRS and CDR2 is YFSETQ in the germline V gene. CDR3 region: CASSPTSQETQYF. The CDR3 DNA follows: TGCGCCAGCAGCCCAACTAGCCAAGAGACCCAGTACTTC.

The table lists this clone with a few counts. The DNA for the CDR3 is TGTGCCAGCTCACCACGACGGGAAAGCACAGATACGCAGTATTTT. Translated: CASSPRRESTDTQYF. The chain couples TRBV18 to TRBJ2-3; D perhaps matches TRBD2 (5 bases). CDR1 is KGHSH and CDR2 is LQKENI in the germline V gene. V shed 1 base and J shed 0 bases, with 8 bases lying between them. The CDR3 contains 15 residues.